The clone carrying this T cell receptor (beta chain) was observed a few times. Constant-segment primers served in 5'RACE that generated TCR alpha and TCR beta cDNA libraries bearing sample barcodes and UMIs. TCRdb re-called the 5' RACE reads through MiXCR, storing one row per CDR3 protein. The repertoire holds 180,000 or so distinct CDR3 sequences, with more than 15% as singletons. Germline V gene data show CDR1 as SEHNR and CDR2 as FQNEAQ (reference sequence). The CDR3 sequence is 14 residues long. Trimming cost V 0 bases and J 6 bases, with 6 bases left between them. The data belong to a study of T-cell memory formation after mild COVID-19.

This sequence joins TRBV7-9 and TRBJ1-6; the D is unclear. The sequence came from an adult woman who had mild COVID-19 (a few samples of this study predate the infection). Cell type and time point are not known. Material: PBMCs or a T cell subset sorted from them (not recorded which). CDR3 residues: CASSLANSNSPLHF. The CDR3 DNA is TGTGCCAGCAGCTTAGCCAACTCTAATTCACCCCTCCACTTT. Supplemented by reference TRBV7-9 and TRBJ1-6, the full variable domain reads DTGVSQNPRHKITKRGQNVTFRCDPISEHNRLYWYRQTLGQGPEFLTYFQNEAQLEKSRLLSDRFSAERPKGSFSTLEIQRTEQGDSAMYLCASSLANSNSPLHFGNGTRLTVT.